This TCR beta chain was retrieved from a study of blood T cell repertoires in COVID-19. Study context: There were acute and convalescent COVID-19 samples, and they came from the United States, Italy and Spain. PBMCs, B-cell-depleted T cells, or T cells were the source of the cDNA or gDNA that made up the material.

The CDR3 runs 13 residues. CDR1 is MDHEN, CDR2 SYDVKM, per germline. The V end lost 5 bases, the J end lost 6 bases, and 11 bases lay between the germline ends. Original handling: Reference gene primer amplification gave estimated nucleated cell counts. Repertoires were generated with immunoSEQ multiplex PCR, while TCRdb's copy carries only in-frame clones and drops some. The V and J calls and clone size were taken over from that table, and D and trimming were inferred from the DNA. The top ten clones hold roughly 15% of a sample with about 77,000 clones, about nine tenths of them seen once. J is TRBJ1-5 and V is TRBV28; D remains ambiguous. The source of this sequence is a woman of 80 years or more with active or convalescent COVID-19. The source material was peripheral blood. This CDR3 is CASSGHGRQPQHF. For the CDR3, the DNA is TGTGCCAGCAGTGGTCACGGTCGTCAGCCCCAGCATTTT.